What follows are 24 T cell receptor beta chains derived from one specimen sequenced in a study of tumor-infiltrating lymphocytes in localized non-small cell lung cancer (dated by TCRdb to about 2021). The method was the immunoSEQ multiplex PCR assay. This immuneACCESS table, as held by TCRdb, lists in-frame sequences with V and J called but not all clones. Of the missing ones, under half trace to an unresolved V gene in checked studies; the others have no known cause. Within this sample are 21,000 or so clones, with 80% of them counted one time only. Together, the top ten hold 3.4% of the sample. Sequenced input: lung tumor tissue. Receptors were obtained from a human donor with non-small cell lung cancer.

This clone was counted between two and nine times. In DNA, the CDR3 is TGTGCCAGCAGTGAGGGGGGGTTCTACGAGCAGTACTTC. This encodes CASSEGGFYEQYF. The chain has TRBV6-1 and TRBJ2-7; 7 positions agree with TRBD2. The CDR3 contains 13 residues. V was pared by 3 bases and J by 3 bases, with 2 bases of the junction left unmatched. CDR1 and CDR2 (germline): MNHNS, SASEGT.

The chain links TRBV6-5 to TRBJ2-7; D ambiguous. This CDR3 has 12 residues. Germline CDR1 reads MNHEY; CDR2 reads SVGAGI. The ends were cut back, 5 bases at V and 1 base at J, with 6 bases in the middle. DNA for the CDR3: TGTGCCAGCAGTAGCGATTCCTACGAGCAGTACTTC. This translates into CASSSDSYEQYF.

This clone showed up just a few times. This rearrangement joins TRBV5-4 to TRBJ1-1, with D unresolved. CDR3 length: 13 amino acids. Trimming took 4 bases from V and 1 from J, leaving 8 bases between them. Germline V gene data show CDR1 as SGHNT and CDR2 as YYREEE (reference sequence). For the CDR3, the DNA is TGTGCCAGCAGCCCCCGTGGGAACACTGAAGCTTTCTTT. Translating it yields CASSPRGNTEAFF.

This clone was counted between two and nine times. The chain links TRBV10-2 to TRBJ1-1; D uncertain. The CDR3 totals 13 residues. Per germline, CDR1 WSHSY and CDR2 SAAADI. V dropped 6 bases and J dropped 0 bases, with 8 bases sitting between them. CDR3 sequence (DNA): TGCGCCAGCAGCAGGAACATGAACACTGAAGCTTTCTTT. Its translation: CASSRNMNTEAFF.

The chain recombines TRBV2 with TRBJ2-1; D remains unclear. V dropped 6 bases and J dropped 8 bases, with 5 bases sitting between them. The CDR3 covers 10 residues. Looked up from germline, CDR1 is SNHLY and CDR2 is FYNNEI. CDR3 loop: CASRAYEQFF. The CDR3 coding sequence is TGTGCCAGCAGGGCGTATGAGCAGTTCTTC.

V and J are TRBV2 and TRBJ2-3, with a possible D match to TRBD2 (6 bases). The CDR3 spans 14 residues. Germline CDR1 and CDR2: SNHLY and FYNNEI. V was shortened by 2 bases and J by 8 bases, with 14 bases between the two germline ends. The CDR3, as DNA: TGTGCCAGCAGTGAAATAGCGGTTGGAGTTACGCAGTATTTT. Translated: CASSEIAVGVTQYF.

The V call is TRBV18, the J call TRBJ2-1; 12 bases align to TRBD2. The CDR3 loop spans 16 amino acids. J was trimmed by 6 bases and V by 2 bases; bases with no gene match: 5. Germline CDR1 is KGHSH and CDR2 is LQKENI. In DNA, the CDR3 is TGTGCCAGCTCACCATCGACTAGCGGGAGAGGCAATGAGCAGTTCTTC. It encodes CASSPSTSGRGNEQFF.

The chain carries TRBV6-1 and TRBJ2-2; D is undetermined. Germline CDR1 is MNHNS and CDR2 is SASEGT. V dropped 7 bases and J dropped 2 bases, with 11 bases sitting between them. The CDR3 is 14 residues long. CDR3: CASMVVSNTGELFF. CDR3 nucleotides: TGTGCCAGCATGGTGGTCTCTAACACCGGGGAGCTGTTTTTT.

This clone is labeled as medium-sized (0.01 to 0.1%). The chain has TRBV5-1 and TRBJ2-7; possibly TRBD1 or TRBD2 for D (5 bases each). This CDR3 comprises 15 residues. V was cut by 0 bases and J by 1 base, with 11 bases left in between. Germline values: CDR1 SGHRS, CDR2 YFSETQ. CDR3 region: CASSLAWDGSYEQYF. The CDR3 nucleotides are TGCGCCAGCAGCTTGGCCTGGGACGGTTCCTACGAGCAGTACTTC.

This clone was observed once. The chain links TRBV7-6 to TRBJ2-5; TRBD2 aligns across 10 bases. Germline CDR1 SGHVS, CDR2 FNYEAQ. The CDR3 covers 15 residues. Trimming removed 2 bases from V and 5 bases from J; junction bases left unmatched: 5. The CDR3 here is CASSLSSGSLETQYF. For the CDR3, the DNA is TGTGCCAGCAGCTTATCTAGCGGGAGTCTGGAGACCCAGTACTTC.

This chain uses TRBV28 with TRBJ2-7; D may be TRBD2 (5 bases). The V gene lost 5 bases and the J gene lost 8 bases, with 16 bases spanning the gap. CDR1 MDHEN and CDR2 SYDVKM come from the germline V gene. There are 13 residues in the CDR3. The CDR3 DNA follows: TGTGCCAGCAGTCTTTTGAGCGGCTTACAGCAGTACTTC. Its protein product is CASSLLSGLQQYF.

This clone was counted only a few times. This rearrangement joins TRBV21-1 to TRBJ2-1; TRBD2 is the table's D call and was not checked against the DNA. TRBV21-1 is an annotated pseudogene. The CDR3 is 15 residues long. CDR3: CASSKVWREGHEQFF. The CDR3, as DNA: TGTGCCAGCAGCAAAGTTTGGCGGGAGGGCCATGAGCAGTTCTTC.

The CDR3 region has the DNA TGTGCCAGCATGCTACGACAGAGCTCCTACAATGAGCAGTTCTTC. This sequence encodes CASMLRQSSYNEQFF. This rearrangement joins TRBV6-1 to TRBJ2-1, with D possibly TRBD1 on 5 matching bases. Germline loops: CDR1 MNHNS, CDR2 SASEGT. V gave up 7 bases and J gave up 0 bases, with 13 bases separating them. There are 15 residues in the CDR3.

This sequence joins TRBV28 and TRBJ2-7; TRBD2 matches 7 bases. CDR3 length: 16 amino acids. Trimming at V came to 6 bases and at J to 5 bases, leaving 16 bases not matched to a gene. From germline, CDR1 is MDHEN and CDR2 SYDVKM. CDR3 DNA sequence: TGTGCCAGCAGCCTCATAATTCGCGGGAGAAGCAACGAGCAGTACTTC. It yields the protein CASSLIIRGRSNEQYF.

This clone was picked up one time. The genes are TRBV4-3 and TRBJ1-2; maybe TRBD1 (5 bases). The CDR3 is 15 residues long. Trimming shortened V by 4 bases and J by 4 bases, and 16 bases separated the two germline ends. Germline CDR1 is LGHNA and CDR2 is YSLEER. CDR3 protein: CASSRSQDLVYGYTF. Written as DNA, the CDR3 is TGCGCCAGCAGCCGGTCACAGGATCTTGTCTATGGCTACACCTTC.

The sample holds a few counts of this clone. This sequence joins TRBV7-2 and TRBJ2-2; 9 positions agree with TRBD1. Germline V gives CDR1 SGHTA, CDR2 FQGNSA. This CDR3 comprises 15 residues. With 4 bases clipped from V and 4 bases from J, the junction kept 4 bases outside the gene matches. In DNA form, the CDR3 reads TGTGCCAGCAGCTACGTGACAGGGGGCACCGGGGAGCTGTTTTTT. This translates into CASSYVTGGTGELFF.

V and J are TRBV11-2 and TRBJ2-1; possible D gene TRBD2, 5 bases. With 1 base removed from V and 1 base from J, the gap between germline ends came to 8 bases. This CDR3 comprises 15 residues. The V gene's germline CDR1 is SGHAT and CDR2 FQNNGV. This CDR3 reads CASSLGRVSYNEQFF. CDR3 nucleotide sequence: TGTGCCAGCAGCTTAGGGCGGGTGTCCTACAATGAGCAGTTCTTC. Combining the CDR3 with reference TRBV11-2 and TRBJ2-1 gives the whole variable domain EAGVAQSPRYKIIEKRQSVAFWCNPISGHATLYWYQQILGQGPKLLIQFQNNGVVDDSQLPKDRFSAERLKGVDSTLKIQPAKLEDSAVYLCASSLGRVSYNEQFFGPGTRLTVL.

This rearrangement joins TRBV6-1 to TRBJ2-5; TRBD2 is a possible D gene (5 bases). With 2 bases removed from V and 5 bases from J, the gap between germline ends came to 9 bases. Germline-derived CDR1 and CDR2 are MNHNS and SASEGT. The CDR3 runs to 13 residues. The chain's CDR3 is CASSERERETQYF. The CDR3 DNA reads TGTGCCAGCAGTGAAAGGGAGAGGGAGACCCAGTACTTC.

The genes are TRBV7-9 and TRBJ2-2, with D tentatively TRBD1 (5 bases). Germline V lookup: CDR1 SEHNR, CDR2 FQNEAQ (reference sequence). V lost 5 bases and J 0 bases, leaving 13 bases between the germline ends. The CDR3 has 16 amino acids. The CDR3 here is CASSQDRGSNTGELFF. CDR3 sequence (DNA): TGTGCCAGCAGCCAGGATAGGGGATCGAACACCGGGGAGCTGTTTTTT. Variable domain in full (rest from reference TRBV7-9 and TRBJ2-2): DTGVSQNPRHKITKRGQNVTFRCDPISEHNRLYWYRQTLGQGPEFLTYFQNEAQLEKSRLLSDRFSAERPKGSFSTLEIQRTEQGDSAMYLCASSQDRGSNTGELFFGEGSRLTVL.

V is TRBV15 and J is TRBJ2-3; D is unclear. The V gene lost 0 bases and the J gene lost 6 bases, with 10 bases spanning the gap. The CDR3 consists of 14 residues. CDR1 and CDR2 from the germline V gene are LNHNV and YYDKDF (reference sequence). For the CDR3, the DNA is TGTGCCACCAGCAGAGATTTCGTGGGGGATACGCAGTATTTT. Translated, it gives CATSRDFVGDTQYF.

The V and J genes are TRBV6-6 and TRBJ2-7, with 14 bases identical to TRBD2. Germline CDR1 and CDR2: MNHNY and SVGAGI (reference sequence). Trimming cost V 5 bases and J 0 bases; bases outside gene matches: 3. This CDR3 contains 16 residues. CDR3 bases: TGTGCCAGCAGTCGGACTAGCGGGAGGAGCTCCTACGAGCAGTACTTC. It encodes CASSRTSGRSSYEQYF.

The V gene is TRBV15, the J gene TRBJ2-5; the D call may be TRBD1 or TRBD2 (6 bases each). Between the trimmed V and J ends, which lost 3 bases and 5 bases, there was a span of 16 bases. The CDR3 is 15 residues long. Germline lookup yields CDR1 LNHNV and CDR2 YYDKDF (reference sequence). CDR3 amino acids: CATSRGAGEVETQYF. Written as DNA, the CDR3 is TGTGCCACCAGCAGGGGAGCAGGGGAGGTGGAGACCCAGTACTTC.

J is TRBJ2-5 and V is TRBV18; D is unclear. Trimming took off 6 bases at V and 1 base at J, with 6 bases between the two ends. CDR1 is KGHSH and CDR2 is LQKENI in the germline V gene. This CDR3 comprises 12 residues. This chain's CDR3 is CASSSSQETQYF. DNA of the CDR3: TGTGCCAGCTCGAGCAGCCAAGAGACCCAGTACTTC. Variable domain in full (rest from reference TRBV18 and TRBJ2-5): NAGVMQNPRHLVRRRGQEARLRCSPMKGHSHVYWYRQLPEEGLKFMVYLQKENIIDESGMPKERFSAEFPKEGPSILRIQQVVRGDSAAYFCASSSSQETQYFGPGTRLLVL.

In nucleotides, the CDR3 is TGTGCCAGCGGGTGGGGCACAGATACGCAGTATTTT. This translates into CASGWGTDTQYF. The chain has TRBV5-4 and TRBJ2-3; no definite D call. CDR3 length: 12 amino acids. V was cut by 7 bases and J by 1 base, with 7 bases left in between. In germline, CDR1 is SGHNT, CDR2 YYREEE (reference sequence). The full variable domain, rest sourced from reference TRBV5-4 and TRBJ2-3, is ETGVTQSPTHLIKTRGQQVTLRCSSQSGHNTVSWYQQALGQGPQFIFQYYREEENGRGNFPPRFSGLQFPNYSSELNVNALELDDSALYLCASGWGTDTQYFGPGTRLTVL.